Here is one T cell receptor (beta chain) with its context. Original data processing: Amplification of reference gene primers was used by the study to estimate nucleated cell counts. Method: immunoSEQ multiplex PCR; TCRdb's copy keeps in-frame clones and lacks some. V, J and clone size derive from that table, while D and trimming were established from the DNA sequence. Found here are roughly 100,000 clones, roughly 88% of them singletons; the top ten hold 3.5%. The record originates from a study of blood T cell repertoires in COVID-19. Turning to the study itself: Material from acute and convalescent COVID-19 was sourced from the United States, Italy and Spain. T cells, B-cell-depleted T cells, or PBMCs provided the cDNA or gDNA that served as material.

The receptor comes from a human donor in a cohort sampled during active COVID-19. Sample: peripheral blood.

CDR3 coding DNA: TGTGCCAGCAGTTACTATCGGACAGGGGGGAACTATGGCTACACCTTC. Residues: CASSYYRTGGNYGYTF. V usage is TRBV6-5 and J usage is TRBJ1-2; TRBD1 agrees at 10 bases. This CDR3 spans 16 amino acids. The germline CDR1 and CDR2 sequences are MNHEY and SVGAGI. The J segment lost 2 bases and the V segment lost 1 base, leaving 4 bases of the junction unmatched.